This T cell receptor beta chain was found in a study of blood T cell repertoires in COVID-19. Looking at the study overall: PBMCs, B-cell-depleted T cells, or T cells provided the cDNA or gDNA that made up the material.

Seattle-derived patients entered the study during active infection and were followed longitudinally. Trimming took 4 bases from V and 0 from J, leaving 17 bases between them. The CDR3 runs 16 residues. Per germline, CDR1 SGHNT and CDR2 YYREEE (reference sequence). TCRdb's table, derived via immunoSEQ multiplex PCR, lists solely in-frame clones and lacks some. Among 250,000 or so clones listed, approximately 90% were seen once. Sample: peripheral blood. The sequence derives from a man aged 25 to 40 with COVID-19, enrolled during active disease. V gene TRBV5-4 combines with J gene TRBJ2-7; D is perhaps TRBD1 (7 bases). CDR3 sequence: CASSPGGQLISYEQYF. The CDR3 DNA reads as TGTGCCAGCAGCCCCGGGGGACAGCTCATCTCCTACGAGCAGTACTTC.